These 26 T cell receptor beta chains originate from one sample sequenced in a study of blood T cell repertoires in COVID-19. Libraries were prepared by immunoSEQ multiplex PCR; TCRdb keeps only in-frame clonotypes and omits some of them. Among about 40,000 clones listed, 91% were seen once. Sequencing was carried out using peripheral blood. These receptors all stem from a woman in her twenties or thirties in a cohort sampled during active COVID-19.

This clone was seen a handful of times. The chain links TRBV7-9 to TRBJ1-6, with D possibly matching TRBD1 (5 bases). Germline CDR1 reads SEHNR; CDR2 reads FQNEAQ (reference sequence). The CDR3 contains 14 residues. Trimming took 6 bases from V and 5 from J, leaving 11 bases between them. The CDR3 DNA reads TGTGCCAGCAGTTTCGGACAAGATAATTCACCCCTCCACTTT. This translates into CASSFGQDNSPLHF.

The chain recombines TRBV13 with TRBJ2-1; TRBD2 aligns across 7 bases. This CDR3 has 17 residues. Germline-derived CDR1 and CDR2 are PRHDT and FYEKMQ (reference sequence). The J segment lost 6 bases and the V segment lost 3 bases, leaving 14 bases of the junction unmatched. The CDR3 loop is CASSFLWVAGVGNEQFF. DNA of the CDR3: TGTGCCAGCAGCTTTCTCTGGGTGGCGGGAGTGGGCAATGAGCAGTTCTTC.

This CDR3 reads CASSLRGTQYF. CDR3 nucleotide sequence: TGTGCCAGCAGCCTCAGGGGGACGCAGTATTTT. The chain couples TRBV11-2 to TRBJ2-3; 7 bases line up with TRBD1. V lost 5 bases, J lost 9 bases, and 2 bases stayed unmatched. CDR3 length equals 11 residues. Germline-derived CDR1 and CDR2 are SGHAT and FQNNGV.

The chain combines TRBV27 with TRBJ2-7; possible D gene TRBD1, 6 bases. Trimming took 3 bases from V and 6 from J, leaving 15 bases between them. Germline lookup yields CDR1 MNHEY and CDR2 SMNVEV (reference sequence). CDR3 length equals 14 residues. The CDR3 is CASSLTQGSLEQYF. CDR3 sequence (DNA): TGTGCCAGCAGTTTGACACAGGGATCCCTCGAGCAGTACTTC.

This chain joins TRBV7-6 and TRBJ1-1; TRBD1 might be the D (5 bases). Looked up from germline, CDR1 is SGHVS and CDR2 is FNYEAQ. The CDR3 runs 15 residues. Trimming took 4 bases from V and 1 from J, leaving 13 bases between them. The CDR3, as DNA: TGTGCCAGCAGCTCCCGGCGGGGCCAGAACACTGAAGCTTTCTTT. This sequence encodes CASSSRRGQNTEAFF.

Here the CDR3 DNA reads TGTGCCAGCAGCTTCAGTGATATGAACAGGGTGATTACTGAAGCTTTCTTT. Translated: CASSFSDMNRVITEAFF. The chain is built from TRBV7-9 and TRBJ1-1, with a possible D match to TRBD1 (6 bases). From germline, CDR1 is SEHNR and CDR2 FQNEAQ (reference sequence). The CDR3 runs to 17 residues. V was shortened by 3 bases and J by 5 bases, with 22 bases between the two germline ends.

The rearrangement joins TRBV6-6 to TRBJ2-2; 8 positions agree with TRBD1. The CDR3 runs 16 residues. Trimming took 5 bases from V and 2 from J; bases not matched to a gene: 7. CDR1 and CDR2 (germline): MNHNY, SVGAGI (reference sequence). For the CDR3, the DNA is TGTGCCAGCAGTCGACCTGACAGGGGTAACACCGGGGAGCTGTTTTTT. Translating it yields CASSRPDRGNTGELFF.

This chain uses TRBV9 with TRBJ2-5; 10 positions agree with TRBD2. This CDR3 is built from 16 residues. CDR1 and CDR2 (germline): SGDLS, YYNGEE. V dropped 0 bases and J dropped 5; count of bases not matched to a gene: 7. The CDR3 loop is CASSVESGRGGETQYF. The CDR3 nucleotides are TGTGCCAGCAGCGTAGAGAGCGGGAGGGGGGGTGAGACCCAGTACTTC.

A single count supports this clone. The rearrangement uses TRBV3-1 (or the pseudogene TRBV3-2) and TRBJ1-5; 12 bases are a match to TRBD1. Losses at the gene ends were 5 bases for V and 7 bases for J; bases not matched to a gene: 3. Germline V gene sequence: CDR1 LGHDT, CDR2 YNNKEL (reference sequence). This CDR3 is built from 14 residues. The DNA for the CDR3 is TGTGCCAGCAGCGAAGGGACAGGGGGCCAGCCCCAGCATTTT. Its translation: CASSEGTGGQPQHF.

The V call is TRBV11-3, the J call TRBJ2-1; TRBD2 matches at 12 bases. Germline CDR1 SGHNT, CDR2 YENEEA. CDR3 length equals 16 residues. With 1 base clipped from V and 2 bases from J, the junction kept 0 bases outside the gene matches. In DNA, the CDR3 is TGTGCCAGCAGCTTAGCTAGCGGGAGGGCCTACAATGAGCAGTTCTTC. This sequence encodes CASSLASGRAYNEQFF.

This chain links TRBV27 with TRBJ2-7; 8 nucleotides line up with TRBD2. V gave up 5 bases and J gave up 0 bases; unmatched junction bases: 3. The CDR3 is 14 residues long. CDR1 is MNHEY and CDR2 is SMNVEV in the germline V gene (reference sequence). The CDR3 DNA is TGTGCCAGCAGTCGTAGCGGGATCTCCTACGAGCAGTACTTC. Its translation: CASSRSGISYEQYF.

This chain links TRBV14 with TRBJ1-2; 11 bases are a match to TRBD1. The CDR3 covers 16 residues. Germline values: CDR1 SGHDN, CDR2 FVKESK. J was trimmed by 5 bases and V by 1 base; bases with no gene match: 6. The CDR3 loop reads CASSQVGQGARYGYTF. For the CDR3, the DNA is TGTGCCAGCAGCCAAGTAGGACAGGGGGCTAGGTATGGCTACACCTTC.

The chain uses TRBV15 and TRBJ2-7; D is unresolved. The V gene's germline CDR1 is LNHNV and CDR2 YYDKDF (reference sequence). The V gene lost 2 bases and the J gene lost 2 bases, with 16 bases spanning the gap. This CDR3 is built from 16 residues. CDR3 nucleotide sequence: TGTGCCACCAGCAGAAAGCGCGAGTCTCTTCCCTACGAGCAGTACTTC. Translated: CATSRKRESLPYEQYF.

The chain uses TRBV6-5 and TRBJ2-3; D not certain. The CDR3 has 11 residues. The ends were cut back, 8 bases at V and 3 bases at J, with 6 bases in the middle. CDR1 is MNHEY, CDR2 SVGAGI, per germline. The CDR3 DNA reads TGTGCCAGCGTTCATACAGATACGCAGTATTTT. Protein product: CASVHTDTQYF.

The rearrangement joins TRBV9 to TRBJ1-3, with D uncertain. Trimming shortened V by 0 bases and J by 0 bases, and 4 bases separated the two germline ends. Germline CDR1 reads SGDLS; CDR2 reads YYNGEE. There are 14 residues in the CDR3. The CDR3 loop reads CASSVGPSGNTIYF. In DNA, the CDR3 is TGTGCCAGCAGCGTAGGGCCCTCTGGAAACACCATATATTTT.

The count of this clone is one. The chain carries TRBV13 and TRBJ2-7; 9 positions agree with TRBD2. J was trimmed by 6 bases and V by 5 bases; bases with no gene match: 8. The CDR3 totals 14 residues. The germline CDR1 and CDR2 sequences are PRHDT and FYEKMQ (reference sequence). CDR3 nucleotides: TGTGCCAGCAGCCAGCTAGCGGGAAGGAGCGAGCAGTACTTC. Protein product: CASSQLAGRSEQYF.

This chain links TRBV28 with TRBJ1-1; TRBD1 is a possible D gene (5 bases). CDR1 is MDHEN, CDR2 SYDVKM, per germline. With 10 bases removed from V and 4 bases from J, the gap between germline ends came to 13 bases. The CDR3 contains 12 residues. This chain's CDR3 is CATFSRATEAFF. In DNA, the CDR3 is TGTGCCACCTTTTCCAGGGCCACTGAAGCTTTCTTT.

The chain couples TRBV3-1 (or the pseudogene TRBV3-2) to TRBJ2-6; a weak D match, TRBD2 (5 bases). Germline assignment: CDR1 LGHDT and CDR2 YNNKEL (reference sequence). V gave up 1 base and J gave up 2 bases, with 6 bases separating them. The CDR3 runs 15 residues. The CDR3 region is CASSQVLAGANVLTF. CDR3 bases: TGTGCCAGCAGCCAAGTACTAGCTGGGGCCAACGTCCTGACTTTC.

The chain couples TRBV30 to TRBJ1-3; TRBD1 agrees at 9 bases. V lost 5 bases and J lost 3; bases outside the gene matches: 5. Germline CDR1 and CDR2: GTSNPN and SVGIG (reference sequence). The CDR3 spans 14 residues. CDR3 sequence: CAWYRGRVGNTIYF. The DNA of the CDR3 is TGTGCCTGGTACAGGGGGCGCGTTGGAAACACCATATATTTT. Filled out from reference TRBV30 and TRBJ1-3, the complete variable domain reads SQTIHQWPATLVQPVGSPLSLECTVEGTSNPNLYWYRQAAGRGLQLLFYSVGIGQISSEVPQNLSASRPQDRQFILSSKKLLLSDSGFYLCAWYRGRVGNTIYFGEGSWLTVV.

The chain employs TRBV10-1 and TRBJ2-7; 10 nucleotides align to TRBD2. Germline CDR1 WNHNN, CDR2 SYGVQD (reference sequence). The CDR3 has 16 amino acids. J lost 4 bases, V lost 7 bases, and 13 bases had no gene match. The chain's CDR3 is CASNATSGRVFYEQYF. CDR3 nucleotides: TGCGCCAGCAATGCTACGAGCGGGAGGGTTTTTTACGAGCAGTACTTC.

The J gene is TRBJ2-2, the V gene TRBV2, with D maybe TRBD2 (6 bases). The CDR3 has 15 residues. Trimming shortened V by 5 bases and J by 2 bases, and 12 bases separated the two germline ends. Germline V gene sequence: CDR1 SNHLY, CDR2 FYNNEI. CDR3 in amino acids: CASSPRAGNTGELFF. CDR3 DNA: TGTGCCAGCAGTCCGAGAGCGGGTAACACCGGGGAGCTGTTTTTT.

The gene calls are TRBV10-1 and TRBJ2-3, with TRBD1 matching 9 bases. Per germline, CDR1 WNHNN and CDR2 SYGVQD (reference sequence). The CDR3 is 15 residues long. The V gene end was trimmed by 7 bases and the J gene end by 6 bases; junction bases not matched to a gene: 11. The CDR3, as DNA: TGCGCCAGCATCGGACAGGGGCCTCTTAGGGATACGCAGTATTTT. Encoded protein: CASIGQGPLRDTQYF.

The chain uses TRBV7-2 and TRBJ1-5, with a possible D match to TRBD1 (5 bases). CDR3 size: 16 residues. Germline lookup yields CDR1 SGHTA and CDR2 FQGNSA. The V end was cut by 0 bases, the J end by 3 bases, with 12 bases between. The CDR3 sequence is CASSLAYRDFNQPQHF. For the CDR3, the DNA is TGTGCCAGCAGCTTAGCTTACCGGGACTTCAATCAGCCCCAGCATTTT.

The chain has TRBV14 and TRBJ1-2; 9 bases are shared with TRBD1. With V trimmed by 1 base and J by 5 bases, 5 bases remained unmatched. Germline CDR1 is SGHDN and CDR2 is FVKESK. The CDR3 is made up of 15 amino acids. The CDR3 spells CASSQVGQGQYGYTF. The DNA for the CDR3 is TGTGCCAGCAGCCAAGTTGGACAGGGGCAATATGGCTACACCTTC. Full variable domain (outside the CDR3, taken from reference TRBV14 and TRBJ1-2): EAGVTQFPSHSVIEKGQTVTLRCDPISGHDNLYWYRRVMGKEIKFLLHFVKESKQDESGMPNNRFLAERTGGTYSTLKVQPAELEDSGVYFCASSQVGQGQYGYTFGSGTRLTVV.

The genes are TRBV11-3 and TRBJ2-2; 7 bases fit TRBD2. CDR1 is SGHNT, CDR2 YENEEA, per germline. Losses at the gene ends were 1 base for V and 3 bases for J; bases not matched to a gene: 2. CDR3 size: 15 residues. The CDR3 region is CASSLGGRDTGELFF. Written as DNA, the CDR3 is TGTGCCAGCAGCTTAGGTGGGAGGGACACCGGGGAGCTGTTTTTT.

This sequence joins TRBV14 and TRBJ1-2; 11 bases are a match to TRBD1. CDR3 length equals 14 residues. V lost 4 bases, J lost 3 bases, and 1 base stayed unmatched. Germline CDR1 SGHDN, CDR2 FVKESK. The CDR3 sequence is CASSRTGGDYGYTF. CDR3 DNA sequence: TGTGCCAGCAGCCGGACAGGGGGCGACTATGGCTACACCTTC.